This T cell receptor (beta chain) came from a study of cytomegalovirus exposure and HLA in healthy donors. In germline, CDR1 is SGDLS, CDR2 YYNGEE. Losses at the gene ends were 2 bases for V and 8 bases for J; bases not matched to a gene: 12. CDR3 size: 15 residues. Amplification used 60 Vbeta primers and 13 Jbeta primers. The method was immunoSEQ multiplex PCR; TCRdb's version includes in-frame clones alone and lacks a portion of them. Of 100,000 to 150,000 clones listed, about 80% are singletons. This clone occurred once. The sequenced material came from PBMCs. The V call is TRBV9, the J call TRBJ1-2, with 7 bases matching TRBD1. The clonotype originates from a woman aged 50 to 60 in good health and CMV-seropositive. The CDR3 DNA is TGTGCCAGCAGCGTGGGTCAGGGCAGGGGGGAAGGCTACACCTTC. Residues: CASSVGQGRGEGYTF.